This TCR beta chain was sequenced during a study of cytomegalovirus exposure and HLA in healthy donors. General study results and limits: About 90% or about 30% of the time was how often most TCR beta V segments were productive, according to an earlier analysis. A later analysis linked a missense DCLRE1C variant to TCR beta V- and J-gene trimming. Presence/absence analyses supposed approximately even sequencing depth among donors.

Concerning this clone itself: What it recognizes is unknown.

Amplification used 60 Vbeta primers and 13 Jbeta primers. Clones were sequenced by immunoSEQ multiplex PCR, and TCRdb holds only the in-frame ones, with some missing. This table holds over 120,000 clones, over 70% found once. V lost 6 bases to trimming and J lost 0 bases; unmatched junction nucleotides: 7. From germline, CDR1 is ENHRY and CDR2 SYGVKD. This CDR3 spans 16 amino acids. J is TRBJ2-2 and V is TRBV10-3; 7 nucleotides match TRBD1. Material for sequencing was PBMCs. The receptor was derived from a middle-aged man in good health and CMV-seronegative. CDR3 in amino acids: CAISPTGTANTGELFF. The CDR3 nucleotides are TGTGCCATCAGCCCTACCGGGACAGCGAACACCGGGGAGCTGTTTTTT.